The 31 T cell receptor beta chains below all came from one sample that was sequenced in a study of cytomegalovirus exposure and HLA in healthy donors. Amplification used 60 Vbeta primers and 13 Jbeta primers. Measured with immunoSEQ multiplex PCR; TCRdb has only the in-frame clones, and not every one. The table lists 95,000 to 150,000 clones, 73% of them singletons, with approximately 4.1% in the top ten. Specimen: PBMCs. The receptor source for this set is a woman in her forties in good health and CMV-seronegative.

The chain uses TRBV6-5 and TRBJ2-5, with 7 nucleotides matching TRBD2. The CDR3 length is 15 residues. Germline loops: CDR1 MNHEY, CDR2 SVGAGI. Trimming took 0 bases from V and 5 from J; bases not matched to a gene: 6. The CDR3 DNA reads as TGTGCCAGCAGTTACTCGAGTCTGGGGGGGGAGACCCAGTACTTC. Amino acids: CASSYSSLGGETQYF.

This clone was observed a handful of times. The gene calls are TRBV7-8 and TRBJ2-3; 10 nucleotides align to TRBD1. The CDR3 covers 18 residues. Per germline, CDR1 SGHVS and CDR2 FQNEAQ. With 5 bases clipped from V and 4 bases from J, the junction kept 15 bases outside the gene matches. This chain's CDR3 is CASSPGGVGQGRPDTQYF. CDR3 DNA sequence: TGTGCCAGCAGCCCTGGGGGGGTGGGACAGGGGCGGCCAGATACGCAGTATTTT.

The V call is TRBV30, the J call TRBJ2-2; maybe TRBD2 (5 bases). V lost 7 bases and J 6 bases, leaving 12 bases between the germline ends. The CDR3 covers 12 residues. Germline V gene sequence: CDR1 GTSNPN, CDR2 SVGIG (reference sequence). The CDR3 nucleotides are TGTGCCTCCCGGGCGCGGGCCGGGGAGCTGTTTTTT. It specifies CASRARAGELFF.

The J gene is TRBJ2-2, the V gene TRBV7-2; possibly TRBD1 for D (6 bases). The CDR3 sequence is 13 residues long. CDR1 is SGHTA and CDR2 is FQGNSA in the germline V gene. The germline V and J ends were trimmed by 6 bases and 4 bases, with 9 bases remaining between them. CDR3 nucleotide sequence: TGTGCCAGCAGGGACAGTGCCACCGGGGAGCTGTTTTTT. Its translation is CASRDSATGELFF. Combining the CDR3 with reference TRBV7-2 and TRBJ2-2 gives the whole variable domain GAGVSQSPSNKVTEKGKDVELRCDPISGHTALYWYRQSLGQGLEFLIYFQGNSAPDKSGLPSDRFSAERTGGSVSTLTIQRTQQEDSAVYLCASRDSATGELFFGEGSRLTVL.

This clone appeared a few times. This sequence joins TRBV6-4 and TRBJ1-2; D gene uncertain. Germline CDR1 MRHNA, CDR2 SNTAGT. With 4 bases removed from V and 4 bases from J, the gap between germline ends came to 16 bases. The CDR3 has 15 residues. The CDR3 here is CASSVGSGSGYGYTF. DNA for the CDR3: TGTGCCAGCAGTGTAGGCTCGGGGTCGGGCTATGGCTACACCTTC.

The chain joins TRBV4-1 to TRBJ2-1; tentative D call: TRBD1 (6 bases). V was shortened by 2 bases and J by 8 bases, with 13 bases between the two germline ends. The CDR3 sequence is 14 residues long. Germline V gene lookup returns CDR1 MGHRA and CDR2 YSYEKL. CDR3: CASSQLPPGDEQFF. The CDR3 region has the DNA TGCGCCAGCAGCCAACTACCCCCAGGGGATGAGCAGTTCTTC.

The sample holds a few counts of this clone. The chain employs TRBV7-3 and TRBJ2-1; 8 nucleotides agree with TRBD2. CDR1 and CDR2 (germline): SGHTA, FQGTGA. Trimming at V came to 1 base and at J to 8 bases, leaving 4 bases not matched to a gene. This CDR3 spans 14 amino acids. The CDR3 spells CASSLSGRWDEQFF. CDR3 nucleotide sequence: TGTGCCAGCAGCTTAAGCGGGAGGTGGGATGAGCAGTTCTTC.

V usage is TRBV5-1 and J usage is TRBJ1-1; 8 bases are shared with TRBD1. Trimming at V came to 4 bases and at J to 2 bases, leaving 7 bases not matched to a gene. The length of the CDR3 is 15 residues. In germline, CDR1 is SGHRS, CDR2 YFSETQ. The CDR3 region has the DNA TGCGCCAGCAGCACCCTACAGGGGGTAAACACTGAAGCTTTCTTT. Protein: CASSTLQGVNTEAFF.

This clone was picked up a small number of times. The chain combines TRBV20-1 with TRBJ1-3; 8 bases agree with TRBD1. The CDR3 is 11 amino acids. J gave up 12 bases and V 6 bases, and 7 bases lay outside the gene matches. The V gene's germline CDR1 is DFQATT and CDR2 SNEGSKA (reference sequence). The CDR3 DNA sequence: TGCAGTGCGGGAGGACAGGGTAACATATATTTT. Translation: CSAGGQGNIYF.

A word on this clone: A read error may account for a junction end that differs from germline. The J gene is TRBJ1-1, the V gene TRBV6-5, with D perhaps TRBD1 (6 bases). The V gene's germline CDR1 is MNHEY and CDR2 SVGAGI. The CDR3 spans 14 residues. This chain's CDR3 is CASSVGTKNAEAFF. The CDR3 nucleotides are TGTGCCAGCAGTGTCGGGACAAAGAACGCTGAAGCTTTCTTT.

This clone was recorded once. For the CDR3, the DNA is TGCAGCGTCCGGACAGGGGTGGGGATTGAAGCTTTCTTT. Amino acids: CSVRTGVGIEAFF. V gene TRBV29-1 combines with J gene TRBJ1-1, with TRBD1 matching over 9 bases. Germline V gene lookup returns CDR1 SQVTM and CDR2 ANQGSEA. There are 13 residues in the CDR3. V lost 6 bases and J lost 7; bases outside the gene matches: 9.

The rearrangement uses TRBV7-2 and TRBJ1-2; 7 positions agree with TRBD1. The germline V gene encodes CDR1 SGHTA and CDR2 FQGNSA. CDR3 size: 12 residues. Trimming removed 5 bases from V and 8 bases from J; junction bases left unmatched: 5. The CDR3 DNA is TGTGCCAGCAGCCCACAGGGGAGAGGCTACACCTTC. This translates into CASSPQGRGYTF.

Concerning this clone: This sample includes further DNA sequences coding for the same CDR3. The gene calls are TRBV10-3 and TRBJ2-1; the D is unclear. Germline lookup yields CDR1 ENHRY and CDR2 SYGVKD. The CDR3 sequence is 11 residues long. Trimming removed 4 bases at V and 5 bases at J, with 3 bases between. Here the CDR3 reads CAISGDNEQFF. As DNA, the CDR3 is TGTGCCATCAGTGGCGACAATGAGCAGTTCTTC.

The V and J genes are TRBV6-5 and TRBJ2-7; 8 nucleotides agree with TRBD2. The germline gives CDR1 MNHEY, CDR2 SVGAGI. CDR3 length: 14 amino acids. J lost 7 bases, V lost 6 bases, and 11 bases had no gene match. The CDR3 sequence: CASRPAAGVWEQYF. CDR3 bases: TGTGCCAGCAGGCCAGCAGCGGGAGTTTGGGAGCAGTACTTC.

The table lists this clone with a few counts. The chain recombines TRBV5-4 with TRBJ1-3; the D is unclear. This CDR3 has 13 amino acids. The germline CDR1 and CDR2 sequences are SGHNT and YYREEE (reference sequence). The V end was cut by 2 bases, the J end by 8 bases, with 11 bases between. CDR3 amino acids: CASSLRVEDTIYF. CDR3 nucleotide sequence: TGTGCCAGCAGCTTACGGGTCGAGGACACCATATATTTT.

This clone was detected a few times. The V call is TRBV29-1, the J call TRBJ1-4; 8 bases are shared with TRBD1. V lost 1 base to trimming and J lost 7 bases; unmatched junction nucleotides: 8. CDR1 and CDR2 from the germline V gene are SQVTM and ANQGSEA. The CDR3 consists of 15 residues. CDR3 protein: CSVEGTGQGVEKLFF. The CDR3 nucleotides read TGCAGCGTTGAAGGCACCGGACAGGGTGTTGAAAAACTGTTTTTT. The whole variable domain, filled in from reference TRBV29-1 and TRBJ1-4, reads SAVISQKPSRDICQRGTSLTIQCQVDSQVTMMFWYRQQPGQSLTLIATANQGSEATYESGFVIDKFPISRPNLTFSTLTVSNMSPEDSSIYLCSVEGTGQGVEKLFFGSGTQLSVL.

V usage is TRBV6-5 and J usage is TRBJ2-4; D may be TRBD2 (5 bases). The germline V gene has CDR1 MNHEY and CDR2 SVGAGI. Trimming stripped 0 bases from V and 0 bases from J, with 9 bases between. The CDR3 contains 16 residues. CDR3 coding DNA: TGTGCCAGCAGTTACTCGAGGGCGGGAGCCAAAAACATTCAGTACTTC. This codes for CASSYSRAGAKNIQYF.

As regards this clone: The limits of the CDR3 on the DNA are not certain, so only TCRdb's listed CDR3 is given. The rearrangement joins TRBV6-5 to TRBJ2-2; the D call TRBD2 from the table was never checked on the DNA. Germline CDR1 reads MNHEY; CDR2 reads SVGAGI. The CDR3 has 14 residues if both end residues are counted. The CDR3 here is CASSSSAGRLELFF.

This clone has only a few counts. The chain has TRBV4-3 and TRBJ1-2; D not certain. Trimming left V 0 bases short and J 4 bases short, with 15 bases between. Germline V gene sequence: CDR1 LGHNA, CDR2 YSLEER. This CDR3 is 16 amino acids long. In nucleotides, the CDR3 is TGCGCCAGCAGCCAAGATGCAGGCAGGCAAGGCTATGGCTACACCTTC. Protein sequence: CASSQDAGRQGYGYTF.

This clone is a singleton in its sample. The chain links TRBV4-1 to TRBJ2-7, with 7 bases lining up with TRBD2. The CDR3 is 14 residues long. The ends lost 4 bases at V and 2 bases at J; junction bases unmatched: 5. Looked up from germline, CDR1 is MGHRA and CDR2 is YSYEKL. The CDR3 spells CASSLREDTYEQYF. The CDR3 nucleotides read TGCGCCAGCAGCCTCCGGGAGGATACCTACGAGCAGTACTTC.

On this clone itself: Germline is not matched at one junction end, which may reflect a read error. The chain carries TRBV6-6 and TRBJ1-1; D is possibly TRBD1 (6 bases). The CDR3 has 15 amino acids. Germline V gene sequence: CDR1 MNHNY, CDR2 SVGAGI (reference sequence). CDR3 sequence (DNA): TGTGCCGGCAGTTACTCCAAAACAGGGACCACTGAAGCTTTCTTT. Its translation is CAGSYSKTGTTEAFF.

This chain joins TRBV6-5 and TRBJ1-3; D ambiguous. Between the trimmed V and J ends, which lost 5 bases and 1 base, there was a span of 9 bases. The CDR3 has 14 amino acids. CDR1 and CDR2 from the germline V gene are MNHEY and SVGAGI. The CDR3 reads CASSRGSSGNTIYF. CDR3 in DNA: TGTGCCAGCAGTAGAGGGAGTTCTGGAAACACCATATATTTT.

The gene calls are TRBV7-9 and TRBJ2-7; no firm D call. The CDR3 contains 15 residues. Germline values: CDR1 SEHNR, CDR2 FQNEAQ (reference sequence). Deletions cut 6 bases from V and 4 bases from J, with 19 bases between. DNA for the CDR3: TGTGCCAGCAGTAAGAACCTAGTGGTGTCTTACGAGCAGTACTTC. It specifies CASSKNLVVSYEQYF.

This clone was picked up one time. The V call is TRBV7-2, the J call TRBJ1-4; D is uncertain. The V and J ends lost 1 base and 4 bases respectively, with 13 bases between them. CDR1 is SGHTA and CDR2 is FQGNSA in the germline V gene. CDR3 size: 16 residues. The CDR3 region has the DNA TGTGCCAGCAGCTTAGGGTGGGCCCGGGGTAATGAAAAACTGTTTTTT. Amino acids: CASSLGWARGNEKLFF.

This clone was observed a handful of times. The J gene is TRBJ1-6, the V gene TRBV11-2; 9 bases are shared with TRBD1. The CDR3 covers 15 residues. CDR1 and CDR2 (germline): SGHAT, FQNNGV. After removal of 5 bases from V and 3 bases from J, the junction contained 2 bases not matched to a gene. The CDR3 bases are TGTGCCAGCAGCCCGGGACAGGGCTATAATTCACCCCTCCACTTT. Its protein is CASSPGQGYNSPLHF.

This chain links TRBV5-4 with TRBJ2-3; perhaps TRBD2 as D (6 bases). Germline CDR1 SGHNT, CDR2 YYREEE (reference sequence). This CDR3 is built from 15 residues. V dropped 1 base and J dropped 4 bases, with 13 bases sitting between them. The CDR3 loop reads CASSLTSGGADTQYF. CDR3 bases: TGTGCCAGCAGCTTGACCAGCGGAGGGGCAGATACGCAGTATTTT.

The V call is TRBV28, the J call TRBJ2-3, with 7 bases identical to TRBD2. J was trimmed by 2 bases and V by 2 bases; bases with no gene match: 7. This CDR3 has 16 amino acids. Germline CDR1 reads MDHEN; CDR2 reads SYDVKM. The CDR3, as DNA: TGTGCCAGCAGTTTAGGGCCTAGCGGACTCACAGATACGCAGTATTTT. As protein: CASSLGPSGLTDTQYF. Using reference TRBV28 and TRBJ2-3 for the parts outside the CDR3, the full variable domain is DVKVTQSSRYLVKRTGEKVFLECVQDMDHENMFWYRQDPGLGLRLIYFSYDVKMKEKGDIPEGYSVSREKKERFSLILESASTNQTSMYLCASSLGPSGLTDTQYFGPGTRLTVL.

The chain combines TRBV5-1 with TRBJ1-4; TRBD1 might be the D (6 bases). The CDR3 length is 15 residues. With 2 bases removed from V and 4 bases from J, the gap between germline ends came to 12 bases. CDR1 and CDR2 from the germline V gene are SGHRS and YFSETQ. The CDR3 here is CASSFSGAFNEKLFF. For the CDR3, the DNA is TGCGCCAGCAGCTTTTCAGGGGCCTTTAATGAAAAACTGTTTTTT.

CDR3 nucleotides: TGTGCCAGCAGGACACCACAGGGGTCTAATGAAAAACTGTTTTTT. Protein: CASRTPQGSNEKLFF. V usage is TRBV28 and J usage is TRBJ1-4; 7 bases fit TRBD1. Germline V lookup: CDR1 MDHEN, CDR2 SYDVKM. V gave up 6 bases and J gave up 3 bases; unmatched junction bases: 7. The CDR3 is 15 amino acids. The full variable domain, completed using reference TRBV28 and TRBJ1-4, is DVKVTQSSRYLVKRTGEKVFLECVQDMDHENMFWYRQDPGLGLRLIYFSYDVKMKEKGDIPEGYSVSREKKERFSLILESASTNQTSMYLCASRTPQGSNEKLFFGSGTQLSVL.

The CDR3 DNA reads as TGTGCCAGCAGCTTAGTGGGACAGGGGGCGTATGGCGGCTACACCTTC. Residues: CASSLVGQGAYGGYTF. This sequence joins TRBV7-2 and TRBJ1-2; TRBD1 matches at 12 bases. The germline V gene has CDR1 SGHTA and CDR2 FQGNSA. The J segment lost 8 bases and the V segment lost 1 base, leaving 8 bases of the junction unmatched. The CDR3 extends over 16 amino acids.

The V gene is TRBV28, the J gene TRBJ1-1; D unclear. Germline lookup yields CDR1 MDHEN and CDR2 SYDVKM. The CDR3 is 13 residues long. Trimming cost V 11 bases and J 1 base, with 14 bases left between them. CDR3 amino acids: CAALRPENTEAFF. Here the CDR3 DNA reads TGTGCCGCCCTGAGGCCGGAGAACACTGAAGCTTTCTTT.